A selection of T cell receptor beta chains follows, all from one sample in a study of blood T cell repertoires in COVID-19. Some clones are missing from TCRdb's copy, which holds only in-frame ones; the method was immunoSEQ multiplex PCR. The table records over 200,000 clones, around nine tenths of them present only once. The sequenced material came from peripheral blood. The origin of the receptors is a young woman who had recovered from COVID-19. Each CDR3 is given with its conserved first and last residue. D genes are given only for firm matches. The listing skips clone size in some rows; elsewhere it reads once, few, many or a size class.

TRBV3-1/TRBV3-2	16	TRBJ2-3	NA	TRBD2	TGTGCCAGCAGCCGAGGGACTAGCGGGGGGACAGATACGCAGTATTTT	CASSRGTSGGTDTQYF
TRBV5-4	17	TRBJ2-7	NA	TRBD2	TGTGCCAGCACCCCCGGAGGGTCTAGCGGGCTATCCTACGAGCAGTACTTC	CASTPGGSSGLSYEQYF
TRBV10-3	13	TRBJ2-3	NA	NA	TGTGCCATCAGCCGTCCCGGCACAGATACGCAGTATTTT	CAISRPGTDTQYF
TRBV19	16	TRBJ2-2	once	NA	TGTGCCAGTAGCCGAGGGACTCTTTCGAACACCGGGGAGCTGTTTTTT	CASSRGTLSNTGELFF
TRBV18	14	TRBJ1-6	NA	TRBD1	TGTGCCAGCTCAGTGGACAGGGTAAATTCACCCCTCCACTTT	CASSVDRVNSPLHF
TRBV12-5	16	TRBJ2-1	NA	TRBD2	TGTGCTAGTGGTCCCGCTAAGCGGGAGAGGTACAATGAGCAGTTCTTC	CASGPAKRERYNEQFF
TRBV7-2	15	TRBJ2-7	NA	TRBD2	TGTGCCAGCAGCTTAGGTATTAGCGGGGCCCTCAGGGAGTACTTC	CASSLGISGALREYF
TRBV4-1	16	TRBJ2-3	NA	NA	TGCGCCAGCAGCCAGGGACAATCAGCAGGGGCAGATACGCAGTATTTT	CASSQGQSAGADTQYF
TRBV30	10	TRBJ1-2	NA	NA	TGTGCCTGGACCTTCTATGGCTACACCTTC	CAWTFYGYTF
TRBV6-5	14	TRBJ2-3	NA	NA	TGTGCCAGCGGGGGTGGGGAGGCCACAGATACGCAGTATTTT	CASGGGEATDTQYF
TRBV29-1	14	TRBJ2-7	NA	NA	TGCAGCGTCGGAGGGCTAGCAAGGGTTTCCGAGCAGTACTTC	CSVGGLARVSEQYF
TRBV29-1	15	TRBJ1-1	NA	TRBD1	TGCAGCGTCTTCGAGCCTTTGACAGGGGGTACTGAAGCTTTCTTT	CSVFEPLTGGTEAFF
TRBV11-2	14	TRBJ2-2	once	NA	TGTGCCAGCAGCCAACAAACGCGGGGCGGGGAGCTGTTTTTT	CASSQQTRGGELFF
TRBV7-3	15	TRBJ2-1	NA	TRBD2	TGTGCCAGCAGCCTCCCGGGAGGCTCCTACAATGAGCAGTTCTTC	CASSLPGGSYNEQFF
TRBV7-9	11	TRBJ1-2	NA	TRBD1	TGTGCCAGCAGCTGGGGGACAGCCCACACCTTC	CASSWGTAHTF
TRBV6-4	13	TRBJ1-1	NA	NA	TGTGCCAGCAGAGCGGGGGAGGGCACTGAAGCTTTCTTT	CASRAGEGTEAFF
TRBV4-1	13	TRBJ2-2	NA	NA	TGCGCCAGCAGTAGAGGGAACACCGGGGAGCTGTTTTTT	CASSRGNTGELFF
TRBV20-1	14	TRBJ2-5	NA	TRBD2	TGCAGTGCTAGTTCAGCGGGAGGCCAAGAGACCCAGTACTTC	CSASSAGGQETQYF
TRBV23-1	13	TRBJ1-2	NA	TRBD1	TGCGCCAGCAGTCAGGCAACAGGGGAAGGCTACACCTTC	CASSQATGEGYTF
TRBV30	13	TRBJ2-7	NA	NA	TGTGCCTGGGGACCTCCAGGAGGGGACGAGCAGTACTTC	CAWGPPGGDEQYF
TRBV6-5	14	TRBJ2-3	NA	NA	TGTGCCAGCAGTTTGGACAGACGCACAGATACGCAGTATTTT	CASSLDRRTDTQYF
TRBV19	13	TRBJ1-1	NA	NA	TGTGCCAGTAGCGGCGGTATGAACACTGAAGCTTTCTTT	CASSGGMNTEAFF
TRBV19	17	TRBJ1-5	once	NA	TGTGCCAGTAGACCCTTCCATTCAGGCTATAGCAATCAGCCCCAGCATTTT	CASRPFHSGYSNQPQHF
TRBV21-1	16	TRBJ2-7	NA	NA	TGTGCCAGCAGCGAGGGTTTAGCGGGAGGGCTCTACGAGCAGTACTTC	CASSEGLAGGLYEQYF
TRBV20-1	16	TRBJ2-3	NA	NA	TGCAGTGCTAGTCAAGGAGGGTGGTCCGCAACAGATACGCAGTATTTT	CSASQGGWSATDTQYF
TRBV5-1	15	TRBJ1-2	NA	NA	TGCGCCAGCAGCCCCCTCGGGGGGGGTCTGAATGGCTACACCTTC	CASSPLGGGLNGYTF
TRBV5-1	14	TRBJ1-2	few	NA	TGCGCCAGCAGCTTGGACCTCACAGGGCATGGCTACACCTTC	CASSLDLTGHGYTF
TRBV19	15	TRBJ1-3	NA	NA	TGTGCCAGTAATAAACAGGAATACTCTGGAAACACCATATATTTT	CASNKQEYSGNTIYF
TRBV30	11	TRBJ1-5	NA	NA	TGTGCCTGGGGTCCCTATCAGCCCCAGCATTTT	CAWGPYQPQHF
TRBV9	17	TRBJ2-2	NA	TRBD1	TGTGCCAGCAGCGTAGTAGGGGGGACAGGGAAGTCCGGGGAGCTGTTTTTT	CASSVVGGTGKSGELFF
TRBV7-6	16	TRBJ2-5	once	NA	TGTGCCAGCAGTCTCTTTGGACAGCGAATTGGAGAGACCCAGTACTTC	CASSLFGQRIGETQYF
TRBV6-5	14	TRBJ2-7	NA	TRBD1	TGTGCCAGCAGACTAACAGGGGATTCCTACGAGCAGTACTTC	CASRLTGDSYEQYF
TRBV18	15	TRBJ2-1	NA	TRBD2	TGTGCCAGCTCACCAGTTCAGCGGGAGATCGATGAGCAGTTCTTC	CASSPVQREIDEQFF
TRBV11-2	16	TRBJ2-3	NA	TRBD2	TGTGCCAGCAGCTTACAGCGGGGATCTGGCACAGATACGCAGTATTTT	CASSLQRGSGTDTQYF
TRBV27	15	TRBJ2-2	NA	NA	TGTGCCAGCAGGTCCCGGGGGACCCTCACCGGGGAGCTGTTTTTT	CASRSRGTLTGELFF
TRBV4-3	19	TRBJ1-1	NA	TRBD1	TGCGCCAGCAGCCAAGATAGAGGGGGCCCACGACCAAGGAACACTGAAGCTTTCTTT	CASSQDRGGPRPRNTEAFF
TRBV2	14	TRBJ2-1	NA	TRBD2	TGTGCCAGCAGCCGTCGCGTAGACGGGGGGGAGCAGTTCTTC	CASSRRVDGGEQFF
TRBV10-3	15	TRBJ2-7	NA	TRBD2	TGTGCCATCACCGGGACTAGCGGGAGTGGGGGCGAGCAGTACTTC	CAITGTSGSGGEQYF
TRBV9	13	TRBJ2-1	NA	NA	TGTGCCAGCAGCGTAGGGTCTTCGGGTGAGCAGTTCTTC	CASSVGSSGEQFF
TRBV6-5	15	TRBJ1-1	NA	NA	TGTGCCAGCAGTTACCTGCGACAAGCGAACACTGAAGCTTTCTTT	CASSYLRQANTEAFF
TRBV6-5	14	TRBJ2-7	NA	TRBD1	TGTGCCAGCAGCGGGACAGGGGTTCTCGACGAGCAGTACTTC	CASSGTGVLDEQYF
TRBV4-3	17	TRBJ2-2	NA	NA	TGCGCCAGCAGCCAAGATCGGAGCGGAAGAAACACCGGGGAGCTGTTTTTT	CASSQDRSGRNTGELFF
TRBV3-1/TRBV3-2	12	TRBJ1-1	NA	NA	TGTGCCAGCAGCACGGTGAACACTGAAGCTTTCTTT	CASSTVNTEAFF
TRBV20-1	16	TRBJ1-5	NA	NA	TGCAGTGCTAGTTTAATAGGCGGCTCTGGCAATCAGCCCCAGCATTTT	CSASLIGGSGNQPQHF
TRBV18	14	TRBJ2-7	NA	NA	TGTGCCAGCTCACCATACAGGGATACCTACGAGCAGTACTTC	CASSPYRDTYEQYF
TRBV25-1	13	TRBJ1-1	few	NA	TGTGCCAGCAGTGAGGAGGGTGGCACTGAAGCTTTCTTT	CASSEEGGTEAFF
TRBV19	13	TRBJ1-1	NA	NA	TGTGCCAGTAGTATAGATGGCGGGGGTGAAGCTTTCTTT	CASSIDGGGEAFF
TRBV7-9	18	TRBJ1-5	NA	TRBD1	TGTGCCAGCAGCTTAGCCCCACACCAGGGGGTTAGCAATCAGCCCCAGCATTTT	CASSLAPHQGVSNQPQHF